This TCR beta chain was sequenced for a study of regulatory T cells in long-lasting Graves disease. For the study at large: Graves' disease counted as persistent after over 5 years of antithyroid drugs with positive TSH receptor antibodies.

The study's findings and limits: TRBV28, TRBJ1-2 and TRBJ2-5 were favored in persistent disease.

This clonotype was recorded a few times. Its antigen is still unknown. Building of the TCR beta libraries involved iRepertoire HTBI primers and Arm-PCR of CDR3 regions. TCRdb passed the multiplex PCR reads through MiXCR, listing each CDR3 protein once. The table lists a few hundred thousand distinct CDR3 sequences, around 24% of them singletons. Specified time point: persistent/refractory GD, antithyroid drugs over 5 years with positive TRAb. PBMCs provided the RNA from which the TCR library was made. The CDR3 runs to 16 residues. Trimming removed 5 bases at V and 8 bases at J, with 24 bases between. Germline values: CDR1 MNHEY, CDR2 SVGEGT.

Specimen: peripheral blood mononuclear cells (PBMCs), collected when the disease was refractory, from a patient treated with antithyroid drugs. The chain links TRBV6-2 or TRBV6-3 to TRBJ1-1; D may be TRBD1 (6 bases). This sequence was found in a female donor with Graves disease. CDR3 region: CASSDRDTPRGGEAFF. In nucleotides, the CDR3 is TGTGCCAGCAGTGACCGGGACACTCCACGGGGAGGGGAAGCTTTCTTT.